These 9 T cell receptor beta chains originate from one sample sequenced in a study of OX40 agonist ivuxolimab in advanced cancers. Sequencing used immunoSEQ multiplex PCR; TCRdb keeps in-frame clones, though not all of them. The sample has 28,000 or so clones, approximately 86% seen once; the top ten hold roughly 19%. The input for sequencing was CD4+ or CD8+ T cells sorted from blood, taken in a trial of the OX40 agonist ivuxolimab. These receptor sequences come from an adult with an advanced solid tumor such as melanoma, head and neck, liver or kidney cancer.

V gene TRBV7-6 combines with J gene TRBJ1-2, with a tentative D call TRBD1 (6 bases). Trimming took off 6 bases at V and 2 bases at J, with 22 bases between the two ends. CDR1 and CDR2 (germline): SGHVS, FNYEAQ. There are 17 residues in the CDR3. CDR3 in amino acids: CASSHPQGSGANYGYTF. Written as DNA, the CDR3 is TGTGCCAGCAGTCACCCCCAGGGGTCGGGGGCGAACTATGGCTACACCTTC.

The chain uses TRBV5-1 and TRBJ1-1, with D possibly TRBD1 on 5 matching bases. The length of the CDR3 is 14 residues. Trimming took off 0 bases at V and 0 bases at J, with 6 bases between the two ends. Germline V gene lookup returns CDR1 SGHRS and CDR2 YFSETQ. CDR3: CASSLVGVNTEAFF. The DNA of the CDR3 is TGCGCCAGCAGCTTGGTGGGGGTGAACACTGAAGCTTTCTTT. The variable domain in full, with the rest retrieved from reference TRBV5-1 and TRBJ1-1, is KAGVTQTPRYLIKTRGQQVTLSCSPISGHRSVSWYQQTPGQGLQFLFEYFSETQRNKGNFPGRFSGRQFSNSRSEMNVSTLELGDSALYLCASSLVGVNTEAFFGQGTRLTVV.

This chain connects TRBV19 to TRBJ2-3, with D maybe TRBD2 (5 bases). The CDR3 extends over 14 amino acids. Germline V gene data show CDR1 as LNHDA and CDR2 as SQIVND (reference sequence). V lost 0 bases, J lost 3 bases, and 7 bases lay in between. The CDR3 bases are TGTGCCAGTAGTATAGATGGAGGTACAGATACGCAGTATTTT. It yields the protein CASSIDGGTDTQYF.

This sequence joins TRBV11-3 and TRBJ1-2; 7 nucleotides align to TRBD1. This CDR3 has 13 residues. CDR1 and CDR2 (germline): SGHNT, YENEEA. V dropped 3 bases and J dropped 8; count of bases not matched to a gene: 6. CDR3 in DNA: TGTGCCAGCAGCTTGACGACAGGGCAAGGCTACACCTTC. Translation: CASSLTTGQGYTF.

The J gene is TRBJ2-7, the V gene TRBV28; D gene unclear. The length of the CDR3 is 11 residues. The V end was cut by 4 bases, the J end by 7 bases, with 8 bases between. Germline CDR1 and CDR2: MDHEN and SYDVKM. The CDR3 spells CASSSLGEQYF. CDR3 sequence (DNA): TGTGCCAGCAGTTCCCTGGGGGAGCAGTACTTC.

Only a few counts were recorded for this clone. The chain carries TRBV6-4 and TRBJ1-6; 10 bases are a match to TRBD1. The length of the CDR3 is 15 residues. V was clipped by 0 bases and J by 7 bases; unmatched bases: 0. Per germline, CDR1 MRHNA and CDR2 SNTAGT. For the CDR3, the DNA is TGTGCCAGCAGTGACTCGACAGGGGGCAATTCACCCCTCCACTTT. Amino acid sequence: CASSDSTGGNSPLHF.

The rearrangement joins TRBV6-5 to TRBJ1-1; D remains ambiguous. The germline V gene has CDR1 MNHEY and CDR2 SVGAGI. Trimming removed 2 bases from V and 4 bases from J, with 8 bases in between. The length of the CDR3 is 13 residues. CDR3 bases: TGTGCCAGCAGTTACGAGGGTGGCACTGAAGCTTTCTTT. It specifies CASSYEGGTEAFF.

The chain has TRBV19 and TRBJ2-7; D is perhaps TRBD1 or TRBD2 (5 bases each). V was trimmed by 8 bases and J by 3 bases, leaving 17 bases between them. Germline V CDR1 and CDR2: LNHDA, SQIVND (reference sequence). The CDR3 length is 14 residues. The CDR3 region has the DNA TGTGCCAGTTCCGTCTTCCATGGGGGCTACGAGCAGTACTTC. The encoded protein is CASSVFHGGYEQYF.

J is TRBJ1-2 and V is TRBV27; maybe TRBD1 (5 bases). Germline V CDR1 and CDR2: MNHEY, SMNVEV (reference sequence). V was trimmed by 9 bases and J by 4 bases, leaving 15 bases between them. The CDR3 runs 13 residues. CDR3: CASYGGESYGYTF. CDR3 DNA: TGTGCCAGTTATGGGGGAGAGTCCTATGGCTACACCTTC.